These T cell receptor beta chains were read from a single sample in a study of neurological immune-mediated disorders. Each CDR3 protein gets one entry after TCRdb re-called the 5' RACE reads with MiXCR. In the table there are about 62,000 distinct CDR3 sequences, less than 4% of which are singletons. Sequenced material: PBMCs. The receptors derive from a woman aged 45-65 years with multiple sclerosis. CDR3s include the opening cysteine and the closing phenylalanine or tryptophan. D genes are given only for firm matches. A row's size may be missing; if present it is once, few, many or a size class.

size: many; J: TRBJ2-3; V: TRBV7-6; D: -; length: 13; DNA: TGTGCCAGCAGCCCATTCACCCCAGATACGCAGTATTTT; CDR3: CASSPFTPDTQYF
size: -; J: TRBJ2-7; V: TRBV20-1; D: -; length: 10; DNA: TGCAGTGCGCCCCGGGACGAGCAGTACTTC; CDR3: CSAPRDEQYF
size: -; J: TRBJ2-7; V: TRBV5-1; D: -; length: 13; DNA: TGCGCCAGCAGCTTCTCAGGGCCATACGAGCAGTACTTC; CDR3: CASSFSGPYEQYF
size: many; J: TRBJ2-7; V: TRBV10-3; D: -; length: 14; DNA: TGTGCCATCAGTGAGAACAGCCTATTGTACGAGCAGTACTTC; CDR3: CAISENSLLYEQYF
size: many; J: TRBJ1-4; V: TRBV12-3/TRBV12-4; D: TRBD1; length: 14; DNA: TGTGCCAGCAGCTCAGACAGGGGTGGTGAAAAACTGTTTTTT; CDR3: CASSSDRGGEKLFF
size: many; J: TRBJ2-3; V: TRBV20-1; D: TRBD2; length: 16; DNA: TGCAGTGCTAGAAGAATAGCGGGAGGGAGCACAGATACGCAGTATTTT; CDR3: CSARRIAGGSTDTQYF
size: many; J: TRBJ2-2; V: TRBV12-5; D: TRBD2; length: 14; DNA: TGTGCTAGTGCCCTAGCGGGAGGGACCGGGGAGCTGTTTTTT; CDR3: CASALAGGTGELFF
size: many; J: TRBJ2-1; V: TRBV20-1; D: -; length: 15; DNA: TGCAGTGCTAGAGATGAAGGGGCCCCCTACAATGAGCAGTTCTTC; CDR3: CSARDEGAPYNEQFF
size: many; J: TRBJ1-4; V: TRBV5-1; D: -; length: 14; DNA: TGCGCCAGCAGCTTGGCCCCAACTAATGAAAAACTGTTTTTT; CDR3: CASSLAPTNEKLFF
size: -; J: TRBJ1-5; V: TRBV20-1; D: -; length: 15; DNA: TGCAGTGCTAGAGATAGGACACGGACCTCCCAGCCCCAGCATTTT; CDR3: CSARDRTRTSQPQHF
size: many; J: TRBJ2-3; V: TRBV20-1; D: TRBD1; length: 13; DNA: TGCAGTGCTAGAGAGGGGACAGAAGATACGCAGTATTTT; CDR3: CSAREGTEDTQYF
size: many; J: TRBJ1-2; V: TRBV2; D: -; length: 12; DNA: TGTGCCAGCAGTGAAGGCCGGGGATACTACACCTTC; CDR3: CASSEGRGYYTF
size: few; J: TRBJ2-1; V: TRBV7-9; D: -; length: 17; DNA: TGTGCCAGCAGCTTGGGTGCGGTTTATAGCTCCTACAATGAGCAGTTCTTC; CDR3: CASSLGAVYSSYNEQFF
size: many; J: TRBJ2-2; V: TRBV7-2; D: -; length: 17; DNA: TGTGCCAGCAGCCCGCTGGGGACTTCACGGAACACCGGGGAGCTGTTTTTT; CDR3: CASSPLGTSRNTGELFF
size: few; J: TRBJ2-1; V: TRBV3-1; D: -; length: 13; DNA: TGTGCCAGCAGCCCCCAGGACGGCGCAGAGCAGTTCTTC; CDR3: CASSPQDGAEQFF
size: many; J: TRBJ2-2; V: TRBV6-5; D: -; length: 16; DNA: TGTGCCAGCAGTACAACAGGGGGGGGCAACACCGGGGAGCTGTTTTTT; CDR3: CASSTTGGGNTGELFF
size: many; J: TRBJ1-3; V: TRBV7-3; D: -; length: 12; DNA: TGTGCCAGCAGCTTTCCTGGAAACACCATATATTTT; CDR3: CASSFPGNTIYF
size: many; J: TRBJ2-1; V: TRBV20-1; D: -; length: 13; DNA: TGCAGTGCTCCCTATGTCGACCACAATGAGCAGTTCTTC; CDR3: CSAPYVDHNEQFF
size: -; J: TRBJ1-5; V: TRBV29-1; D: -; length: 12; DNA: TGCAGCGTTGGACAGGCTAATCAGCCCCAGAATTTT; CDR3: CSVGQANQPQNF
size: many; J: TRBJ2-1; V: TRBV5-1; D: TRBD2; length: 16; DNA: TGCGCCAGCAGCTACGTGACTAGCGCCCTTACGGATGAGCAGTTCTTC; CDR3: CASSYVTSALTDEQFF
size: many; J: TRBJ2-4; V: TRBV7-6; D: -; length: 11; DNA: TGTGCCAGCAGCTCCGGGGACATTCAGTACTTC; CDR3: CASSSGDIQYF
size: many; J: TRBJ2-1; V: TRBV20-1; D: -; length: 13; DNA: TGCAGTACTCACAGGAGCTCCTACAATGAGCAGTTCTTC; CDR3: CSTHRSSYNEQFF
size: many; J: TRBJ2-4; V: TRBV12-3/TRBV12-4; D: -; length: 14; DNA: TGTGCCAGCAGTTTAGGGGCAGGGGTGGACATTCAGTACTTC; CDR3: CASSLGAGVDIQYF